The source of this T cell receptor beta chain is a study of cytomegalovirus exposure and HLA in healthy donors. Study information: Genotyping showed around four fifths of over 350 donors falling in the Caucasian-associated ancestry cluster. Points from the study as a whole: Most TCR sequences were seen very rarely across donors, but some public TCRs occurred in many. The authors considered a cluster of highly shared sequence variants likely to be a sequencing artifact.

For this clone: The antigen is undetermined.

The ends lost 6 bases at V and 3 bases at J; junction bases unmatched: 3. The germline gives CDR1 SGHTA, CDR2 FQGTGA. The CDR3 is 13 residues long. PCR was performed using 60 Vbeta and 13 Jbeta primers. The assay was immunoSEQ multiplex PCR, and TCRdb's table has in-frame clones only and misses some. Across more than 55,000 clones, the top ten clones capture less than 5.5% of the sample. The chain combines TRBV7-3 with TRBJ1-1; 8 nucleotides agree with TRBD1. This clonotype was obtained from a woman aged 40 to 50 in good health and CMV-seropositive. The sequenced sample consisted of PBMCs. CDR3 loop: CASRGQADTEAFF. The CDR3 bases are TGTGCCAGCAGGGGACAGGCCGACACTGAAGCTTTCTTT. The full variable domain, in which reference TRBV7-3 and TRBJ1-1 provide the parts outside the CDR3, is GAGVSQTPSNKVTEKGKYVELRCDPISGHTALYWYRQSLGQGPEFLIYFQGTGAADDSGLPNDRFFAVRPEGSVSTLKIQRTERGDSAVYLCASRGQADTEAFFGQGTRLTVV.